This paragraph covers one TCR beta chain sequence. Its specificity is not known. Combining a sample-barcoded 5' primer with a J-beta primer mix, a second PCR ran for roughly 7 to 11 cycles. MiXCR, run by TCRdb on the 5' RACE reads, gives a single entry per CDR3 protein. The sample contains about 2 million distinct CDR3 sequences, just under 50% of which appear only once. The sample belongs to a study of blood T cells in healthy people across ages. CDR3 length: 13 amino acids. CDR1 is SGHTA and CDR2 is FQGTGA in the germline V gene. The junction had 11 bases not matched to a gene; V was cut back by 6 bases and J by 9 bases. Regarding the study as a whole: Per million T cells, the diversity of TCR beta decreased roughly linearly as age advanced.

The TCR sequence derives from a middle-aged woman in good health. This chain connects TRBV7-3 to TRBJ2-7; 7 nucleotides match TRBD1. Sequenced: blood. As DNA, the CDR3 is TGTGCCAGCAGTCGATACAGGGGAGAGGGGCAGTACTTC. Its protein product is CASSRYRGEGQYF. Full variable domain (outside the CDR3, taken from reference TRBV7-3 and TRBJ2-7): GAGVSQTPSNKVTEKGKYVELRCDPISGHTALYWYRQSLGQGPEFLIYFQGTGAADDSGLPNDRFFAVRPEGSVSTLKIQRTERGDSAVYLCASSRYRGEGQYFGPGTRLTVT.